This T cell receptor (beta chain) was captured by sequencing in a study of blood T cell repertoires in COVID-19. Background on the study: Samples representing acute and convalescent COVID-19 were sourced from the United States, Italy and Spain.

This clone turned up a few times. Original data processing: How many nucleated cells were present was estimated from reference gene primer amplification. Assay: immunoSEQ multiplex PCR; the TCRdb copy retains only in-frame clones and omits some. The V and J calls and clone size come from that table; D and trimming were worked out from the DNA. The data contain roughly 290,000 clones, around 87% of them singletons. Germline-derived CDR1 and CDR2 are SNHLY and FYNNEI. The CDR3 runs 15 residues. V lost 8 bases to trimming and J lost 9 bases; unmatched junction nucleotides: 10. V and J are TRBV2 and TRBJ1-6, with TRBD1 identical over 10 bases. The clonotype comes from a woman in her forties or fifties who had recovered from COVID-19. The sequenced sample consisted of peripheral blood. CDR3: CASQLTGTGVSPLHF. The DNA of the CDR3 is TGTGCCAGCCAACTGACCGGGACAGGGGTTTCACCCCTCCACTTT.